What follows are 7 T cell receptor beta chains derived from one specimen sequenced in a study of shared clonotypes between healthy human individuals (dated by TCRdb to 2020 to 2022). The library was built by means of the immunoSEQ multiplex PCR assay. TCRdb carries this immuneACCESS record with in-frame sequences only. Its versions omit some clonotypes, under half of them owing to an unresolved V gene in the studies checked, with the rest unexplained. The sample includes 600,000 to 800,000 clones, with about two thirds observed a single time. The ten top clones hold more than 1.5% of the sample. The sample consisted of memory CD4+ T cells sorted from blood. The cell subset or site tag for this specimen amounts to: CD45RA-negative fraction. The receptors here all came from a woman in her thirties in good health.

J is TRBJ2-3 and V is TRBV28, with D perhaps matching TRBD1 or TRBD2 (5 bases each). The germline CDR1 and CDR2 sequences are MDHEN and SYDVKM. V was shortened by 3 bases and J by 0 bases, with 10 bases between the two germline ends. The CDR3 totals 15 residues. The DNA of the CDR3 is TGTGCCAGCAGTTTGGGGGAACCTAGCACAGATACGCAGTATTTT. It yields the protein CASSLGEPSTDTQYF.

This chain connects TRBV11-3 to TRBJ1-1; TRBD1 agrees at 9 bases. Germline lookup yields CDR1 SGHNT and CDR2 YENEEA. Trimming took 1 base from V and 5 from J; bases not matched to a gene: 8. The CDR3 is made up of 16 amino acids. Here the CDR3 reads CASSLGEGQGRTEAFF. CDR3 nucleotides: TGTGCCAGCAGCTTAGGGGAAGGACAGGGGAGGACTGAAGCTTTCTTT.

Comments on this clone: This sample also contains other DNA sequences that code for the same CDR3. The chain uses TRBV5-1 and TRBJ1-3; D unresolved. The CDR3 totals 13 residues. Germline V CDR1 and CDR2: SGHRS, YFSETQ. The ends were cut back, 4 bases at V and 4 bases at J, with 9 bases in the middle. The DNA of the CDR3 is TGCGCCAGCAGCCCCGGCTCGGGAAACACCATATATTTT. It translates to CASSPGSGNTIYF.

The V and J genes are TRBV29-1 and TRBJ1-4; D gene uncertain. Trimming stripped 1 base from V and 8 bases from J, with 11 bases between. The CDR3 length is 13 residues. The germline gives CDR1 SQVTM, CDR2 ANQGSEA. In nucleotides, the CDR3 is TGCAGCGTTGAAGCTGCGGGTTACGAAAAACTGTTTTTT. Protein sequence: CSVEAAGYEKLFF.

The chain combines TRBV10-3 with TRBJ1-5, with D unresolved. Deletions cut 4 bases from V and 6 bases from J, with 10 bases between. Per the germline V gene, CDR1 is ENHRY and CDR2 is SYGVKD. The CDR3 has 13 amino acids. Written as DNA, the CDR3 is TGTGCCATCAGTGGTGGGGTATTTCAGCCCCAGCATTTT. Translating it yields CAISGGVFQPQHF.

The chain recombines TRBV13 with TRBJ2-7; 7 nucleotides agree with TRBD2. V trimming: 5 bases; J trimming: 6 bases; junction bases outside the gene matches: 19. The CDR3 has 17 amino acids. Germline CDR1 is PRHDT and CDR2 is FYEKMQ (reference sequence). The chain's CDR3 is CASSRDPRGRALREQYF. CDR3 DNA: TGTGCCAGCAGCCGGGACCCCCGCGGGAGAGCCCTCCGCGAGCAGTACTTC.

CDR3 protein: CASSLLGLGLYEQYF. Here the CDR3 DNA reads TGTGCCAGCAGCTTATTGGGACTAGGTCTCTACGAGCAGTACTTC. V gene TRBV7-9 combines with J gene TRBJ2-7; 8 positions agree with TRBD2. Looked up from germline, CDR1 is SEHNR and CDR2 is FQNEAQ (reference sequence). The CDR3 sequence is 15 residues long. The V segment lost 2 bases and the J segment 3 bases; nucleotides outside the gene matches: 6.